Listed below are T cell receptor beta chains from one sample, sequenced in a study of control samples from healthy donors and cancer patients. Assay used: immunoSEQ multiplex PCR; TCRdb lists only in-frame clones, some missing. The sample consists of about 98,000 clones, roughly 83% of them appearing once. Source material: blood. The source of these receptors is a young woman in good health. Both conserved end residues are part of each CDR3. Each record gives: V gene, J gene, clone size, D gene, CDR3 DNA, CDR3 protein. A D gene is named only where the DNA matches it firmly. A row's size may be missing; if present it is once, few, many or a size class.

TRBV4-3,TRBJ1-6,few,.,TGCGCCAGCAGCCAATCCGCGAGGGGGAAGAGTTCACCCCTCCACTTT,CASSQSARGKSSPLHF
TRBV5-1,TRBJ2-5,.,TRBD2,TGCGCCAGCGGCACCGGACTAGCGGGGTCCCAAGAGACCCAGTACTTC,CASGTGLAGSQETQYF
TRBV29-1,TRBJ1-2,.,TRBD1,TGCAGCGTAGGGACAGGGCTTACCTATGGCTACACCTTC,CSVGTGLTYGYTF
TRBV12-5,TRBJ2-3,.,.,TGTGCTAGTGGTTCCGGACTTAAAGAAGATACGCAGTATTTT,CASGSGLKEDTQYF
TRBV7-8,TRBJ2-7,once,.,TGTACCAGCAGCTTAATGAACGAGCAGTACTTC,CTSSLMNEQYF
TRBV27,TRBJ1-2,.,.,TGTGCCAGCAGTTTGAGTAGAGGCGGAAACTATGGCTACACCTTC,CASSLSRGGNYGYTF
TRBV7-8,TRBJ2-7,.,.,TGTGCCAGCAGCTTAATCGCCAGCCCCTACGAGCAGTACTTC,CASSLIASPYEQYF
TRBV5-1,TRBJ2-1,.,TRBD2,TGCGCCAGCAGCCTTAACCTTCGCGGGGGGGAAAATGAGCAGTTCTTC,CASSLNLRGGENEQFF
TRBV6-1,TRBJ1-5,few,.,TGTGCCAGCAGTGAATTGGGGCAGCCCCAGCATTTT,CASSELGQPQHF
TRBV24-1,TRBJ2-1,few,.,TGTGCCACCAGTGCTAGGGTGGGAAATGAGCAGTTCTTC,CATSARVGNEQFF
TRBV11-2,TRBJ1-5,once,.,TGTGCCAGCAGCATCGACGGTTATAGCAATCAGCCCCAGCATTTT,CASSIDGYSNQPQHF
TRBV23-1,TRBJ2-5,.,.,TGCGCCAGCAGTCCATGGGGGGGCGGAGAGACCCAGTACTTC,CASSPWGGGETQYF
TRBV19,TRBJ1-3,few,.,TGTGCCAGTAGTATAGGACAAGCTGGAAACACCATATATTTT,CASSIGQAGNTIYF
TRBV4-3,TRBJ2-2,.,.,TGCGCCAGCAGCCAAGATTGGGGGGCGCGAACCGGGGAGCTGTTTTTT,CASSQDWGARTGELFF
TRBV12-5,TRBJ2-1,.,.,TGTGCTAGTGGTTTTGGCCGAGAGCAGTTCTTC,CASGFGREQFF
TRBV5-6,TRBJ1-2,.,.,TGTGCCAGCAGCCAATACGACAGGAACTATGGCTACACCTTC,CASSQYDRNYGYTF
TRBV10-3,TRBJ1-2,few,TRBD1,TGTGCCATCAGTGGCCAGGGGGATGGCTACACCTTC,CAISGQGDGYTF
TRBV14,TRBJ2-2,.,.,TGTGCCAGCAGCCCCCCGTCAGGTAGATTCACCGGGGAGCTGTTTTTT,CASSPPSGRFTGELFF
TRBV5-8,TRBJ1-3,.,.,TGTGCCAGCAGCTTGTGGTGGTGGCGAGGGGCTGGAAACACCATATATTTT,CASSLWWWRGAGNTIYF
TRBV6-1,TRBJ1-1,.,.,TGTGCCAGCAGTGAAGCCTCCCCGGGGGTGGTTACTGAAGCTTTCTTT,CASSEASPGVVTEAFF
TRBV7-9,TRBJ2-3,.,.,TGTGCCAGCAGCTTGGGTAACGCACTAGATACGCAGTATTTT,CASSLGNALDTQYF
TRBV19,TRBJ2-2,.,.,TGTGCCAGTAAGCGCGGGGCAACGAACACCGGGGAGCTGTTTTTT,CASKRGATNTGELFF
TRBV11-2,TRBJ1-6,.,.,TGTGCCAGCAGCTTAGGTTGGGTCTCACCCCTCCACTTT,CASSLGWVSPLHF
TRBV7-9,TRBJ1-2,.,.,TGTGCCAGCAGCGCAGGGCGGGGCGACTATGGCTACACCTTC,CASSAGRGDYGYTF
TRBV5-1,TRBJ2-1,once,TRBD2,TGCGCCAGCAGCTTGAATAGCGGGGGCTCCTCCTACAATGAGCAGTTCTTC,CASSLNSGGSSYNEQFF
TRBV5-1,TRBJ1-1,.,.,TGCGCCAGCAGCGGACTTGTGACAGGGAACACTGAAGCTTTCTTT,CASSGLVTGNTEAFF
TRBV7-9,TRBJ1-2,.,.,TGTGCCAGCAGCTTCGGGCAGGGGTATGGCTACACCTTC,CASSFGQGYGYTF
TRBV7-2,TRBJ1-1,.,.,TGTGCCAGCAGCGTAGGACAGAACACTGAAGCTTTCTTT,CASSVGQNTEAFF
TRBV30,TRBJ2-7,.,.,TGTGCCTGGGGGGGCAGCCTCTCCTACGAGCAGTACTTC,CAWGGSLSYEQYF
TRBV6-5,TRBJ2-2,.,TRBD2,TGTGCCAGCAGTTACCGGGGGGCCGGGGAGCTGTTTTTT,CASSYRGAGELFF
TRBV6-5,TRBJ2-7,.,.,TGTGCCAGCAGTCGGACCTTAAACTACGAGCAGTACTTC,CASSRTLNYEQYF
TRBV7-8,TRBJ1-5,.,.,TGTGCCAGCAGCTTAGTTGGGGCATCAGGGATTAGCAATCAGCCCCAGCATTTT,CASSLVGASGISNQPQHF